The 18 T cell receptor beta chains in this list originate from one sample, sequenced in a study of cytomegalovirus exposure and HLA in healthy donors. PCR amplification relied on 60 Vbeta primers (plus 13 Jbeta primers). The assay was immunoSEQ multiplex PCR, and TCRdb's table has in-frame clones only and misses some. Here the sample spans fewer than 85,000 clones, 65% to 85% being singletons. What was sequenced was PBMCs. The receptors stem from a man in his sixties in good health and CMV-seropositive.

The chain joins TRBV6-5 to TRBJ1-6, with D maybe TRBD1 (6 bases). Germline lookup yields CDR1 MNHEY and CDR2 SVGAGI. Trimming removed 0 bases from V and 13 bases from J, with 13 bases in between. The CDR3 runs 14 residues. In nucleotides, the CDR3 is TGTGCCAGCAGTTACTCGACTGGCGGGGGCCCCCTCCACTTT. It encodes CASSYSTGGGPLHF.

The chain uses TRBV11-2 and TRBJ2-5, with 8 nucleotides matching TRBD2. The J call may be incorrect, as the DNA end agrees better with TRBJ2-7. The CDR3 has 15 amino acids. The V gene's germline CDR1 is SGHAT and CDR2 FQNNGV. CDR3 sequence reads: CASSHSGGGGYEQYF. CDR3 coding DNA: TGTGCCAGCAGCCACTCGGGAGGGGGAGGCTACGAGCAGTACTTC.

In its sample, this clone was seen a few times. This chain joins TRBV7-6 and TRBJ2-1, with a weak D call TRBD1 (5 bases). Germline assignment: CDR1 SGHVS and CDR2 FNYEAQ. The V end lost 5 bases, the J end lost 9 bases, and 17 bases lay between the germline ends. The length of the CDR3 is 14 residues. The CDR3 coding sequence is TGTGCCAGCAGCCTGGGCTCCCACCAGGGTGAGCAGTTCTTC. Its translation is CASSLGSHQGEQFF. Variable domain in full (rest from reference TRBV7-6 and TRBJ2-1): GAGVSQSPRYKVTKRGQDVALRCDPISGHVSLYWYRQALGQGPEFLTYFNYEAQQDKSGLPNDRFSAERPEGSISTLTIQRTEQRDSAMYRCASSLGSHQGEQFFGPGTRLTVL.

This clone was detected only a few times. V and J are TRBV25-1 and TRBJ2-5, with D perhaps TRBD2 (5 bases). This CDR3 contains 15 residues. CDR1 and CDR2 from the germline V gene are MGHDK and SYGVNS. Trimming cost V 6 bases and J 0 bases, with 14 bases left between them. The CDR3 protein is CASSKEAGYQETQYF. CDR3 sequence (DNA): TGTGCCAGCAGCAAGGAGGCCGGATACCAAGAGACCCAGTACTTC.

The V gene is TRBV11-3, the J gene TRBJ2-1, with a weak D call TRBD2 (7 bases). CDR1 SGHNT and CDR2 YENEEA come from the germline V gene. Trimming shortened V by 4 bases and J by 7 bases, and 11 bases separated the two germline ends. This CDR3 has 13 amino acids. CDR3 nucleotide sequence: TGTGCCAGCAGCTGGGGGGGCAGGAATGAGCAGTTCTTC. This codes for CASSWGGRNEQFF.

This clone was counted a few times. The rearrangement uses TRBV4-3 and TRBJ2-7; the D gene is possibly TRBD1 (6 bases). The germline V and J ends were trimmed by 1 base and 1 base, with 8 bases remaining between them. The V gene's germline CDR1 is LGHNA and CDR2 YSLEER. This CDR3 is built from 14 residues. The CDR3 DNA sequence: TGCGCCAGCAGCCAAGGGACAGCATCCTACGAGCAGTACTTC. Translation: CASSQGTASYEQYF.

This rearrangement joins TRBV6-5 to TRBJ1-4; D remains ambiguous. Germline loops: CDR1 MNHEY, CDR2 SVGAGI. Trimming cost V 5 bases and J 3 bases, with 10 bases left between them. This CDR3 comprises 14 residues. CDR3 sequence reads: CASSPLFSNEKLFF. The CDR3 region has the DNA TGTGCCAGCAGTCCGTTGTTTTCTAATGAAAAACTGTTTTTT.

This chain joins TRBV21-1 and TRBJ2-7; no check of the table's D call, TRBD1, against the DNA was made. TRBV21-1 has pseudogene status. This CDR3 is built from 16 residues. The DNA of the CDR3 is TGTGCCAGCAGGCCCCCCCCGGGACAGGGAATTTACGAGCAGTACTTC. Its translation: CASRPPPGQGIYEQYF.

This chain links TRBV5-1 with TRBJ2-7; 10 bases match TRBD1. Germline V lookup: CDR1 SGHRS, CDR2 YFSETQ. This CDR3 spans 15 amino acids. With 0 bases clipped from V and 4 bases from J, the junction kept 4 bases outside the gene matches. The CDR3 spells CASSLAGGQGYEQYF. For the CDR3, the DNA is TGCGCCAGCAGCTTGGCGGGGGGACAGGGGTACGAGCAGTACTTC.

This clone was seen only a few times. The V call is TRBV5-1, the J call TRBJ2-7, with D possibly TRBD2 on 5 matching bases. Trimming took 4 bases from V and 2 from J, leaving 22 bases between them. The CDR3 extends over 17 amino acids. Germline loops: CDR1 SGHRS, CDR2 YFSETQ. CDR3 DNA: TGCGCCAGCAGCCCGGTCCAGTTGCTAGCCCTAACCTACGAGCAGTACTTC. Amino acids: CASSPVQLLALTYEQYF.

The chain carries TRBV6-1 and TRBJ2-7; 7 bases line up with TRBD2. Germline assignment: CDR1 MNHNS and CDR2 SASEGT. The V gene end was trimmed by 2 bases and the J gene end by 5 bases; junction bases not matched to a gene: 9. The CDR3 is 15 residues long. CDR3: CASSETAGFIHEQYF. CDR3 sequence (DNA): TGTGCCAGCAGTGAAACAGCGGGATTTATCCACGAGCAGTACTTC.

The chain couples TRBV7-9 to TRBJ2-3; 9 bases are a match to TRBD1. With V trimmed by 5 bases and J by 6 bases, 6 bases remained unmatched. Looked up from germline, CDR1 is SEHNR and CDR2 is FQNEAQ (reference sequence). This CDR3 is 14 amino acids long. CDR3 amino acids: CASSLTGGADTQYF. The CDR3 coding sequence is TGTGCCAGCAGCCTTACAGGGGGCGCGGATACGCAGTATTTT.

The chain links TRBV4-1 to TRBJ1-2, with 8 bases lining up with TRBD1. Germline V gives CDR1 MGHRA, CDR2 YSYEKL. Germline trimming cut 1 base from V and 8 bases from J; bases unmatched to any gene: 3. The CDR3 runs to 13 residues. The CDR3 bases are TGCGCCAGCAGCCAAGGGACAGGGATGGGCTACACCTTC. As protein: CASSQGTGMGYTF.

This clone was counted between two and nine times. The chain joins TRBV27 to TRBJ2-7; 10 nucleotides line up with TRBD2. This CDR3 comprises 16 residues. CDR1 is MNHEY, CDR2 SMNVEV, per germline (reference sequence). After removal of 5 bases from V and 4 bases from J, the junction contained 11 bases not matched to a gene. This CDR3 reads CASSLSLAGEKYEQYF. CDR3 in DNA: TGTGCCAGCAGTCTTAGCCTAGCGGGAGAAAAATACGAGCAGTACTTC.

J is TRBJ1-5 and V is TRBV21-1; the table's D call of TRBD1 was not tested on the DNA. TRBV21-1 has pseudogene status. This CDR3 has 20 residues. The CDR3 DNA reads TGTGCCAGCAGCAAAGTTATGAGACAGGGGGCGCGGGAAAGCAATCAGCCCCAGCATTTT. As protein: CASSKVMRQGARESNQPQHF.

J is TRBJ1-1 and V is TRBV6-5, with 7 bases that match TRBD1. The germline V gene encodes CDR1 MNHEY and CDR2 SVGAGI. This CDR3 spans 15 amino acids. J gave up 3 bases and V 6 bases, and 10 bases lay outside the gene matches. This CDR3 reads CASSLNYRGDTEAFF. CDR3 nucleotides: TGTGCCAGCAGCCTAAATTACAGGGGCGACACTGAAGCTTTCTTT.

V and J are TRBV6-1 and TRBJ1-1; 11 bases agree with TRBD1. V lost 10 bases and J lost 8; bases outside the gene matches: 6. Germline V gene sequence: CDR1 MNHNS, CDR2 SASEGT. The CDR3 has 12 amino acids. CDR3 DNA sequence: TGTGCCACGGGACAGGGGGAGTTAGAAGCTTTCTTT. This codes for CATGQGELEAFF.

The CDR3 here is CAISERAGQGDGYTF. The CDR3 DNA follows: TGTGCCATCAGTGAGAGGGCGGGACAGGGGGACGGCTACACCTTC. The genes are TRBV10-3 and TRBJ1-2; 11 bases agree with TRBD1. This CDR3 is 15 amino acids long. Germline V gene sequence: CDR1 ENHRY, CDR2 SYGVKD. V gave up 2 bases and J gave up 8 bases; unmatched junction bases: 7.